The 32 T cell receptor beta chains listed next were all sequenced from one sample in a study of control samples from healthy donors and cancer patients. Sequencing was performed with immunoSEQ multiplex PCR; in TCRdb, only in-frame clones are kept and a portion is missing. The sample comprises approximately 97,000 clones, 80% to 95% of which are singletons, and 3% rests with the top ten. Sequenced: blood. The receptors here all came from a human donor in good health. The donor label of this sample is uncertain.

The rearrangement joins TRBV6-5 to TRBJ1-5, with unresolved D. CDR1 and CDR2 from the germline V gene are MNHEY and SVGAGI. Trimming left V 6 bases short and J 4 bases short, with 10 bases between. The CDR3 sequence is 13 residues long. CDR3 amino acids: CASRGQLNQPQHF. The CDR3 region has the DNA TGTGCCAGCAGAGGCCAGCTAAATCAGCCCCAGCATTTT.

The CDR3 is CAWSVRAGSGNYGYTF. The CDR3 DNA follows: TGTGCCTGGAGTGTACGGGCAGGGTCGGGGAACTATGGCTACACCTTC. The chain couples TRBV30 to TRBJ1-2, with D possibly TRBD1 on 5 matching bases. Germline loops: CDR1 GTSNPN, CDR2 SVGIG (reference sequence). V lost 0 bases, J lost 2 bases, and 16 bases lay in between. The CDR3 is made up of 16 amino acids.

The rearrangement links TRBV6-5 to TRBJ1-1; D gene uncertain. Germline V gene data show CDR1 as MNHEY and CDR2 as SVGAGI. The V gene lost 6 bases and the J gene lost 2 bases, with 10 bases spanning the gap. CDR3 size: 13 residues. In DNA form, the CDR3 reads TGTGCCAGCAGGTCAACCATAAACACTGAAGCTTTCTTT. Its protein product is CASRSTINTEAFF.

The rearrangement joins TRBV5-4 to TRBJ1-2, with 7 nucleotides matching TRBD1. Germline assignment: CDR1 SGHNT and CDR2 YYREEE (reference sequence). The CDR3 totals 15 residues. V lost 4 bases and J lost 6; bases outside the gene matches: 12. Here the CDR3 DNA reads TGTGCCAGCAGCAACCCGGGGACAGAGCTGAATGGCTACACCTTC. This gives the protein CASSNPGTELNGYTF.

The chain employs TRBV27 and TRBJ1-6, with 9 bases that match TRBD1. Trimming took 8 bases from V and 7 from J; bases not matched to a gene: 15. This CDR3 is 17 amino acids long. From germline, CDR1 is MNHEY and CDR2 SMNVEV (reference sequence). CDR3 amino acids: CASGTLIGTGLNSPLHF. CDR3 sequence (DNA): TGTGCCAGCGGAACCCTTATAGGGACAGGGCTAAATTCACCCCTCCACTTT.

The chain couples TRBV7-8 to TRBJ1-5, with a possible D match to TRBD1 (5 bases). Germline loops: CDR1 SGHVS, CDR2 FQNEAQ. V lost 1 base to trimming and J lost 4 bases, with 5 bases between them. This CDR3 region has 13 residues. CDR3 protein: CASSLDRNQPQHF. The CDR3 DNA is TGTGCCAGCAGCTTAGACAGGAATCAGCCCCAGCATTTT.

The chain joins TRBV5-6 to TRBJ1-1; tentative D call: TRBD1 (6 bases). The germline V gene has CDR1 SGHDT and CDR2 YYEEEE. V dropped 2 bases and J dropped 8 bases, with 13 bases sitting between them. The CDR3 loop spans 13 amino acids. CDR3 coding DNA: TGTGCCAGCAGCTTAGTTACAGGGCTAGAAGCTTTCTTT. Protein sequence: CASSLVTGLEAFF.

V and J are TRBV5-4 and TRBJ2-1; 12 bases map to TRBD1. The CDR3 has 15 residues. The V and J ends lost 3 bases and 9 bases, in that order; junction bases with no gene match: 7. The germline V gene has CDR1 SGHNT and CDR2 YYREEE (reference sequence). CDR3 DNA sequence: TGTGCCAGCAGCTATCCGGGACAGGGGGCGCCTGAGCAGTTCTTC. Translated: CASSYPGQGAPEQFF. The whole variable domain, remainder taken from reference TRBV5-4 and TRBJ2-1, is ETGVTQSPTHLIKTRGQQVTLRCSSQSGHNTVSWYQQALGQGPQFIFQYYREEENGRGNFPPRFSGLQFPNYSSELNVNALELDDSALYLCASSYPGQGAPEQFFGPGTRLTVL.

This clone turned up a few times. The chain combines TRBV6-1 with TRBJ1-2; no clear D. Germline CDR1 is MNHNS and CDR2 is SASEGT. The CDR3 covers 12 residues. V lost 3 bases and J lost 5, with 7 bases in between. In nucleotides, the CDR3 is TGTGCCAGCAGTGAGCTACAGTATGGCTACACCTTC. It yields the protein CASSELQYGYTF.

The chain combines TRBV20-1 with TRBJ2-1; 14 bases align to TRBD2. The CDR3 extends over 13 amino acids. V shed 3 bases and J 13 bases; nucleotides not matched to a gene: 5. Germline-derived CDR1 and CDR2 are DFQATT and SNEGSKA (reference sequence). The CDR3 coding sequence is TGCAGTGCTAGTGGGACTAGCGGGGGCCCACAGTTCTTC. As protein: CSASGTSGGPQFF.

This chain uses TRBV3-1 (or the pseudogene TRBV3-2) with TRBJ1-3; D not resolved. The CDR3 runs 14 residues. V was trimmed by 3 bases and J by 4 bases, leaving 10 bases between them. The germline V gene has CDR1 LGHDT and CDR2 YNNKEL (reference sequence). This CDR3 is CASSHPAEGNTIYF. CDR3 nucleotides: TGTGCCAGCAGCCATCCGGCGGAGGGAAACACCATATATTTT.

The V and J genes are TRBV14 and TRBJ1-3; TRBD1 is a possible D gene (5 bases). V was trimmed by 1 base and J by 2 bases, leaving 12 bases between them. This CDR3 is built from 16 residues. Per the germline V gene, CDR1 is SGHDN and CDR2 is FVKESK. In nucleotides, the CDR3 is TGTGCCAGCAGCCAAGCCTTTCGGGGGACTGGAAACACCATATATTTT. Its translation is CASSQAFRGTGNTIYF.

This sequence joins TRBV7-9 and TRBJ1-4; the D gene is possibly TRBD1 (5 bases). CDR3 length equals 14 residues. Trimming took off 5 bases at V and 3 bases at J, with 10 bases between the two ends. The germline V gene encodes CDR1 SEHNR and CDR2 FQNEAQ (reference sequence). CDR3 DNA: TGTGCCAGCAGCCGTGGGGGAGCTAATGAAAAACTGTTTTTT. It yields the protein CASSRGGANEKLFF.

The chain carries TRBV28 and TRBJ2-2, with 10 nucleotides matching TRBD1. The germline gives CDR1 MDHEN, CDR2 SYDVKM. The length of the CDR3 is 15 residues. With V trimmed by 5 bases and J by 4 bases, 4 bases remained unmatched. The CDR3 sequence is CASSPDRGSTGELFF. CDR3 nucleotides: TGTGCCAGCAGTCCGGACAGGGGGAGCACCGGGGAGCTGTTTTTT.

Here the CDR3 reads CASSEKTGDFNSPLHF. The CDR3 DNA follows: TGCGCCAGCAGTGAGAAAACAGGGGACTTCAATTCACCCCTCCACTTT. This rearrangement joins TRBV10-1 to TRBJ1-6; 7 nucleotides match TRBD1. Per the germline V gene, CDR1 is WNHNN and CDR2 is SYGVQD (reference sequence). Trimming removed 2 bases from V and 7 bases from J; junction bases left unmatched: 8. The CDR3 has 16 residues.

The gene calls are TRBV30 and TRBJ2-5; D possibly matches TRBD1 or TRBD2 (5 bases each). Germline lookup yields CDR1 GTSNPN and CDR2 SVGIG (reference sequence). The CDR3 is 14 amino acids. The ends were cut back, 6 bases at V and 4 bases at J, with 18 bases in the middle. The CDR3 loop is CACARTGQRETQYF. DNA for the CDR3: TGTGCCTGTGCTCGCACGGGGCAGCGAGAGACCCAGTACTTC.

This clone came up once. The rearrangement uses TRBV27 and TRBJ2-3; D not certain. The CDR3 is 13 residues long. The germline gives CDR1 MNHEY, CDR2 SMNVEV (reference sequence). Trimming took 0 bases from V and 3 from J, leaving 4 bases between them. The CDR3 reads CASSLSGTDTQYF. In DNA, the CDR3 is TGTGCCAGCAGTTTATCCGGGACAGATACGCAGTATTTT.

The chain employs TRBV19 and TRBJ2-4; 7 bases are shared with TRBD1. V was clipped by 5 bases and J by 0 bases; unmatched bases: 4. Germline CDR1 and CDR2: LNHDA and SQIVND (reference sequence). The CDR3 covers 15 residues. The CDR3 bases are TGTGCCAGTAGTTGGACAGGTCTAGCCAAAAACATTCAGTACTTC. Encoded protein: CASSWTGLAKNIQYF.

The rearrangement links TRBV5-1 to TRBJ2-7, with TRBD1 matching 7 bases. Germline CDR1 SGHRS, CDR2 YFSETQ. Germline trimming cut 0 bases from V and 2 bases from J; bases unmatched to any gene: 5. This CDR3 region has 15 residues. The CDR3 loop reads CASSLVGGFTYEQYF. The CDR3 nucleotides are TGCGCCAGCAGCTTGGTAGGGGGCTTCACCTACGAGCAGTACTTC.

The rearrangement uses TRBV6-5 and TRBJ2-2; D gene unclear. This CDR3 spans 14 amino acids. Germline loops: CDR1 MNHEY, CDR2 SVGAGI. Trimming pared 6 bases from V and 0 bases from J, leaving 8 bases between. CDR3 region: CASRGRSNTGELFF. CDR3 sequence (DNA): TGTGCCAGCAGAGGCAGGTCGAACACCGGGGAGCTGTTTTTT.

V and J are TRBV2 and TRBJ1-6; D gene ambiguous. The V gene lost 6 bases and the J gene lost 10 bases, with 10 bases spanning the gap. The CDR3 sequence is 12 residues long. Germline lookup yields CDR1 SNHLY and CDR2 FYNNEI. CDR3 DNA sequence: TGTGCCAGCAGGGGAAGTGGGTCACCCCTCCACTTT. Its translation: CASRGSGSPLHF.

The rearrangement joins TRBV19 to TRBJ1-4; no definite D call. Germline V lookup: CDR1 LNHDA, CDR2 SQIVND (reference sequence). V lost 6 bases, J lost 8 bases, and 16 bases lay in between. The length of the CDR3 is 14 residues. CDR3 in amino acids: CASRKDEVFEKLFF. The CDR3 DNA reads TGTGCCAGTAGGAAAGATGAAGTTTTCGAAAAACTGTTTTTT.

The chain recombines TRBV11-2 with TRBJ2-2; 7 bases agree with TRBD1. The V and J ends lost 6 bases and 4 bases, in that order; junction bases with no gene match: 8. The length of the CDR3 is 15 residues. The germline V gene encodes CDR1 SGHAT and CDR2 FQNNGV. The chain's CDR3 is CASRGQQAFTGELFF. Written as DNA, the CDR3 is TGTGCCAGCAGGGGACAGCAGGCATTCACCGGGGAGCTGTTTTTT.

The chain couples TRBV27 to TRBJ1-5, with D tentatively TRBD1 (5 bases). The CDR3 totals 18 residues. Deletions cut 6 bases from V and 2 bases from J, with 23 bases between. Germline CDR1 MNHEY, CDR2 SMNVEV (reference sequence). CDR3 residues: CASSQGTVGLGGNQPQHF. CDR3 DNA: TGTGCCAGCAGCCAAGGGACCGTTGGATTAGGAGGCAATCAGCCCCAGCATTTT.

The rearrangement uses TRBV5-1 and TRBJ1-4; D may be TRBD1 (5 bases). Germline CDR1 is SGHRS and CDR2 is YFSETQ. Trimming shortened V by 4 bases and J by 8 bases, and 18 bases separated the two germline ends. The CDR3 totals 15 residues. CDR3 amino acids: CASSTWAGQREKLFF. The CDR3 DNA sequence: TGCGCCAGCAGCACATGGGCAGGGCAAAGGGAAAAACTGTTTTTT.

The V gene is TRBV28, the J gene TRBJ2-7; TRBD2 agrees at 7 bases. From germline, CDR1 is MDHEN and CDR2 SYDVKM. V was pared by 3 bases and J by 1 base, with 0 bases of the junction left unmatched. The CDR3 is made up of 13 amino acids. The CDR3 DNA reads as TGTGCCAGCAGTTTGGGGGGGTCCTACGAGCAGTACTTC. Its protein product is CASSLGGSYEQYF.

Here the CDR3 DNA reads TGTGCCAGCAGCTTATCGCGGGCCCAAGAGACCCAGTACTTC. Protein product: CASSLSRAQETQYF. J is TRBJ2-5 and V is TRBV7-2; TRBD2 is a possible D gene (5 bases). The CDR3 length is 14 residues. V lost 2 bases and J 1 base, leaving 8 bases between the germline ends. Germline CDR1 SGHTA, CDR2 FQGNSA.

The chain is built from TRBV27 and TRBJ2-1, with D perhaps TRBD1 (5 bases). This CDR3 has 16 residues. CDR1 is MNHEY, CDR2 SMNVEV, per germline (reference sequence). Trimming removed 5 bases from V and 0 bases from J, with 14 bases in between. The CDR3 region has the DNA TGTGCCAGCAGTATCCCCAGGGTGGGCTCCTACAATGAGCAGTTCTTC. Its translation is CASSIPRVGSYNEQFF.

CDR3 residues: CASSYSPRQGYTF. The CDR3 region has the DNA TGTGCCAGCAGTTACTCCCCCAGACAAGGCTACACCTTC. The rearrangement joins TRBV6-5 to TRBJ1-2; D gene ambiguous. The V and J ends lost 0 bases and 8 bases respectively, with 10 bases between them. This CDR3 comprises 13 residues. CDR1 and CDR2 (germline): MNHEY, SVGAGI.

The rearrangement uses TRBV5-8 and TRBJ1-5, with 7 nucleotides matching TRBD1. V shed 7 bases, J shed 5 bases, and the junction held 9 bases outside the gene matches. The germline gives CDR1 SGHTS, CDR2 YDEGEE. This CDR3 has 14 residues. The CDR3 reads CASREGARDQPQHF. CDR3 sequence (DNA): TGTGCCAGCCGTGAGGGGGCTCGTGATCAGCCCCAGCATTTT.

The rearrangement joins TRBV29-1 to TRBJ2-1; TRBD2 agrees at 9 bases. The V segment lost 4 bases and the J segment 4 bases; nucleotides outside the gene matches: 11. The CDR3 is 16 residues long. Germline V gene data show CDR1 as SQVTM and CDR2 as ANQGSEA. The CDR3 protein is CSVGLSGGQFYNEQFF. The CDR3 DNA reads as TGCAGCGTTGGCCTTAGCGGGGGCCAGTTTTACAATGAGCAGTTCTTC.

J is TRBJ1-1 and V is TRBV5-1; D ambiguous. V was pared by 0 bases and J by 2 bases, with 11 bases between. The CDR3 runs 15 residues. Germline-derived CDR1 and CDR2 are SGHRS and YFSETQ. CDR3 coding DNA: TGCGCCAGCAGCTTGGGGTACAGAGGTAACACTGAAGCTTTCTTT. It specifies CASSLGYRGNTEAFF.